Described below is a single T cell receptor (beta chain) sequence and its context. Germline V gives CDR1 SQVTM, CDR2 ANQGSEA. The CDR3 spans 17 residues. J was trimmed by 7 bases and V by 2 bases; bases with no gene match: 16. The sample originates from a study of shared T cell receptors in the human thymus. TCRdb keeps only in-frame clones here, not all; method: immunoSEQ multiplex PCR. The sample lists some 720,000 clones; roughly 90% were seen once. The same data also went into a second study, on human thymus T cells. Per that study: The sample donors, healthy Finnish infants, were having corrective surgery for congenital heart defects. During corrective heart surgery, resections were taken, and the thymus tissue came from them. Apparent skewing of V and J gene usage characterized both thymic and blood repertoires. Related research described thymic repertoires that were highly overlapping among unrelated individuals.

V and J are TRBV29-1 and TRBJ2-1, with 8 bases that match TRBD2. The sequenced sample consisted of thymocytes. The clonotype originates from a boy under three years old with a congenital heart defect. CDR3 residues: CSVEIVAGGLLENEQFF. The CDR3 DNA reads as TGCAGCGTTGAAATCGTGGCGGGAGGACTTTTGGAGAATGAGCAGTTCTTC.